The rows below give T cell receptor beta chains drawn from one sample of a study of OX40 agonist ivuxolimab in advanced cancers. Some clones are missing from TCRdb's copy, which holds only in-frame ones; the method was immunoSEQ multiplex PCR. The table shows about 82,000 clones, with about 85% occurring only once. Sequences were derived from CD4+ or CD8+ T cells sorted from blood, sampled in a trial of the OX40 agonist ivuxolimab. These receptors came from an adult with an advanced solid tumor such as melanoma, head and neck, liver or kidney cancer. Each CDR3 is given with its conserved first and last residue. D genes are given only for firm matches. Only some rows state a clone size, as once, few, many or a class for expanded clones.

CDR3nt: TGTGCCAGTTCACCCCAGCGGGGGAAAACCGGGGAGCTGTTTTTT
CDR3aa: CASSPQRGKTGELFF
j_gene: TRBJ2-2
abundance: NA
v_gene: TRBV9
d_gene: TRBD2

CDR3nt: TGTGCCAGCAGCTTAGCAGGGCCCTCTGGGGCCAACGTCCTGACTTTC
CDR3aa: CASSLAGPSGANVLTF
j_gene: TRBJ2-6
abundance: NA
v_gene: TRBV7-6
d_gene: NA

CDR3nt: TGTGCCAGCAGCTTACGGGACCCTGGCGGGGGGGAGCTGTTTTTT
CDR3aa: CASSLRDPGGGELFF
j_gene: TRBJ2-2
abundance: NA
v_gene: TRBV5-6
d_gene: NA

CDR3nt: TGTGCCAGCAGCGCCGGACAGGCGAGCTCCTACGAGCAGTACTTC
CDR3aa: CASSAGQASSYEQYF
j_gene: TRBJ2-7
abundance: NA
v_gene: TRBV9
d_gene: TRBD1

CDR3nt: TGTGCCAGCAGTAGCCGAGCTAACTATGGCTACACCTTC
CDR3aa: CASSSRANYGYTF
j_gene: TRBJ1-2
abundance: once
v_gene: TRBV27
d_gene: NA

CDR3nt: TGTGCCAGCAGCACAACAGGGGATCAGCCCCAGCATTTT
CDR3aa: CASSTTGDQPQHF
j_gene: TRBJ1-5
abundance: NA
v_gene: TRBV5-5
d_gene: TRBD1

CDR3nt: TGTGCCAGCAGCTTAGTCGAGGACGGAAACACCATATATTTT
CDR3aa: CASSLVEDGNTIYF
j_gene: TRBJ1-3
abundance: once
v_gene: TRBV7-8
d_gene: NA

CDR3nt: TGTGCCAGCAGTGCTGTAAGGAACACTGAAGCTTTCTTT
CDR3aa: CASSAVRNTEAFF
j_gene: TRBJ1-1
abundance: NA
v_gene: TRBV2
d_gene: NA

CDR3nt: TGTGCCAGCAGCGCAGGGGTAATAAATTCACCCCTCCACTTT
CDR3aa: CASSAGVINSPLHF
j_gene: TRBJ1-6
abundance: few
v_gene: TRBV5-4
d_gene: NA

CDR3nt: TGTGCCAGCAGCCCTGGGGACAAAGAGACCCAGTACTTC
CDR3aa: CASSPGDKETQYF
j_gene: TRBJ2-5
abundance: NA
v_gene: TRBV5-4
d_gene: NA

CDR3nt: TGTGCCAGCAGACGGGGGAATAATGAAAAACTGTTTTTT
CDR3aa: CASRRGNNEKLFF
j_gene: TRBJ1-4
abundance: NA
v_gene: TRBV28
d_gene: NA

CDR3nt: TGCGCCAGCAGCTTGGAACAGGTAACCTACAATGAGCAGTTCTTC
CDR3aa: CASSLEQVTYNEQFF
j_gene: TRBJ2-1
abundance: NA
v_gene: TRBV5-1
d_gene: NA

CDR3nt: TGTGCCAGCAGTCACGGACAGGGGCGGAACGGCTACACCTTC
CDR3aa: CASSHGQGRNGYTF
j_gene: TRBJ1-2
abundance: NA
v_gene: TRBV16
d_gene: TRBD1

CDR3nt: TGTGCCAGTAGTATAGTAGGCGCAACTAATGAAAAACTGTTTTTT
CDR3aa: CASSIVGATNEKLFF
j_gene: TRBJ1-4
abundance: NA
v_gene: TRBV19
d_gene: NA

CDR3nt: TGTGCCAGCACCTCATCAGGCAGCATGTCCTACAATGAGCAGTTCTTC
CDR3aa: CASTSSGSMSYNEQFF
j_gene: TRBJ2-1
abundance: NA
v_gene: TRBV7-9
d_gene: NA

CDR3nt: TGCGCCAGCAGCCAGCCCCTTCGGGGGCCTAACAATGAGCAGTTCTTC
CDR3aa: CASSQPLRGPNNEQFF
j_gene: TRBJ2-1
abundance: NA
v_gene: TRBV4-1
d_gene: NA

CDR3nt: TGCGCCAGCAGCCAAGGAGGAAATTCCTTGAACACTGAAGCTTTCTTT
CDR3aa: CASSQGGNSLNTEAFF
j_gene: TRBJ1-1
abundance: NA
v_gene: TRBV5-1
d_gene: NA

CDR3nt: TGCGCCAGCAGCAGGACAGGGGACACCGGGGAGCTGTTTTTT
CDR3aa: CASSRTGDTGELFF
j_gene: TRBJ2-2
abundance: NA
v_gene: TRBV5-1
d_gene: TRBD1

CDR3nt: TGTGCCAGCGGTCGGACAGTGGGGGAGCAGTACTTC
CDR3aa: CASGRTVGEQYF
j_gene: TRBJ2-7
abundance: NA
v_gene: TRBV5-6
d_gene: NA

CDR3nt: TGTGCCACCAGCAGTGGGGGGGGAGGAAGGACAGTGATCGGCTACACCTTC
CDR3aa: CATSSGGGGRTVIGYTF
j_gene: TRBJ1-2
abundance: NA
v_gene: TRBV15
d_gene: NA

CDR3nt: TGTGCCAGCATGACTCTGGACGGAAAAAGGGCTAATGAAAAACTGTTTTTT
CDR3aa: CASMTLDGKRANEKLFF
j_gene: TRBJ1-4
abundance: NA
v_gene: TRBV2
d_gene: NA

CDR3nt: TGTGCCAGCAGCTTTGCCTCTAGGGGTGAGCAGTACTTC
CDR3aa: CASSFASRGEQYF
j_gene: TRBJ2-7
abundance: NA
v_gene: TRBV5-5
d_gene: NA

CDR3nt: TGTGCCAGTAGTCAGGGGGACGGGACCCAGTACTTC
CDR3aa: CASSQGDGTQYF
j_gene: TRBJ2-5
abundance: NA
v_gene: TRBV19
d_gene: TRBD1

CDR3nt: TGTGCCAGCTCACCAGAGGGGACGGGCGCTTCACCCCTCCACTTT
CDR3aa: CASSPEGTGASPLHF
j_gene: TRBJ1-6
abundance: NA
v_gene: TRBV18
d_gene: NA

CDR3nt: TGTGCCAGTACCTCAATCGGCAGAGGGCTCGGCACTGAAGCTTTCTTT
CDR3aa: CASTSIGRGLGTEAFF
j_gene: TRBJ1-1
abundance: NA
v_gene: TRBV19
d_gene: NA

CDR3nt: TGTGCCAGCAGTTACACCCAGCCTTGGGGACCCCTCCACTTT
CDR3aa: CASSYTQPWGPLHF
j_gene: TRBJ1-6
abundance: few
v_gene: TRBV6-5
d_gene: NA

CDR3nt: TGTGCCAGCAGCGGTACAGGTGCGGGAAACACCATATATTTT
CDR3aa: CASSGTGAGNTIYF
j_gene: TRBJ1-3
abundance: NA
v_gene: TRBV28
d_gene: NA

CDR3nt: TGCGCCAGCAGCTTGGGGGGTGAGCAGTTCTTC
CDR3aa: CASSLGGEQFF
j_gene: TRBJ2-1
abundance: NA
v_gene: TRBV5-1
d_gene: NA

CDR3nt: TGTGCCAGCAGGGGGACAGGGGGAGGCCAGTACTTC
CDR3aa: CASRGTGGGQYF
j_gene: TRBJ2-5
abundance: few
v_gene: TRBV27
d_gene: TRBD1

CDR3nt: TGTGCCAGCACCCTACAACGGGGATCCCCAAACATTCAGTACTTC
CDR3aa: CASTLQRGSPNIQYF
j_gene: TRBJ2-4
abundance: NA
v_gene: TRBV7-2
d_gene: NA

CDR3nt: TGCGCCAGCAGCCGAACGGCTAACTATGGCTACACCTTC
CDR3aa: CASSRTANYGYTF
j_gene: TRBJ1-2
abundance: NA
v_gene: TRBV5-1
d_gene: NA

CDR3nt: TGTGCCAGCAGCTTTGGGGTTTGGACTGAAGCTTTCTTT
CDR3aa: CASSFGVWTEAFF
j_gene: TRBJ1-1
abundance: NA
v_gene: TRBV7-3
d_gene: NA

CDR3nt: TGTGCCAGCAGCTCGGGATTTAATGAAAAACTGTTTTTT
CDR3aa: CASSSGFNEKLFF
j_gene: TRBJ1-4
abundance: NA
v_gene: TRBV5-4
d_gene: NA

CDR3nt: TGTGCCAGCAGTTCCCTGGACAGTACCTACGAGCAGTACTTC
CDR3aa: CASSSLDSTYEQYF
j_gene: TRBJ2-7
abundance: NA
v_gene: TRBV6-5
d_gene: NA

CDR3nt: TGTGCCATCGGGGCGGCTGTTAATGAAAAACTGTTTTTT
CDR3aa: CAIGAAVNEKLFF
j_gene: TRBJ1-4
abundance: NA
v_gene: TRBV10-3
d_gene: NA

CDR3nt: TGCGCCAGCAGCCAAGATCGGACGGGGGGGTTGAGCTCCTACGAGCAGTACTTC
CDR3aa: CASSQDRTGGLSSYEQYF
j_gene: TRBJ2-7
abundance: NA
v_gene: TRBV4-1
d_gene: TRBD2

CDR3nt: TGTGCCGGGGGGGTGGGTCAGCCCCAGCATTTT
CDR3aa: CAGGVGQPQHF
j_gene: TRBJ1-5
abundance: few
v_gene: TRBV30
d_gene: NA

CDR3nt: TGTGCCAGCAGCCCGACACTGAACACTGAAGCTTTCTTT
CDR3aa: CASSPTLNTEAFF
j_gene: TRBJ1-1
abundance: NA
v_gene: TRBV7-9
d_gene: NA

CDR3nt: TGTGCCAGTAGTATAGATAGTCTGGTCATGGCTGAGCAGTTCTTC
CDR3aa: CASSIDSLVMAEQFF
j_gene: TRBJ2-1
abundance: NA
v_gene: TRBV19
d_gene: NA

CDR3nt: TGTGCCAGCAGTTCGGACGGGGACGCTGGAAACACCATATATTTT
CDR3aa: CASSSDGDAGNTIYF
j_gene: TRBJ1-3
abundance: NA
v_gene: TRBV6-5
d_gene: NA

CDR3nt: TGTGCCAGCTCACAAAACCCGGGAGAGCCTGGAAACACCATATATTTT
CDR3aa: CASSQNPGEPGNTIYF
j_gene: TRBJ1-3
abundance: few
v_gene: TRBV18
d_gene: NA